These T cell receptor beta chains were read from a single sample in a study of chronic HIV infection and antiretroviral therapy. TCRdb independently ran MiXCR on the 5' RACE reads; one entry per CDR3 protein. The sample has some 38,000 distinct CDR3 sequences; more than 8% are singletons. Sequenced material: peripheral blood. The receptors here all came from an adult who had HIV and had not received antiretroviral therapy, or was an uninfected healthy control (not recorded which). The CDR3 runs from the conserved cysteine through the conserved F or W. D genes are given only for firm matches. A row's size may be missing; if present it is once, few, many or a size class.

v_gene: TRBV28
d_gene: .
abundance: few
j_gene: TRBJ2-7
CDR3nt: TGTGCCAGCAGTCCCTCAGCTGCAGTTCCCGAGCAGTACTTC
CDR3aa: CASSPSAAVPEQYF

v_gene: TRBV7-2
d_gene: .
abundance: few
j_gene: TRBJ1-5
CDR3nt: TGTGCCAGCAGCTCCACGGTACAGGGTCAGCCCCAGCATTTT
CDR3aa: CASSSTVQGQPQHF

v_gene: TRBV29-1
d_gene: .
abundance: many
j_gene: TRBJ2-1
CDR3nt: TGCAGCGTTGACAGGGGAGTTGAGCAGTTCTTC
CDR3aa: CSVDRGVEQFF

v_gene: TRBV29-1
d_gene: TRBD2
abundance: many
j_gene: TRBJ2-1
CDR3nt: TGCAGCGCCCAAGGGACTAGCGGCAATGAGCAGTTCTTC
CDR3aa: CSAQGTSGNEQFF

v_gene: TRBV20-1
d_gene: .
abundance: many
j_gene: TRBJ1-1
CDR3nt: TGCAGTGCTAGAGAGGGAGCGAACACTGAAGCTTTCTTT
CDR3aa: CSAREGANTEAFF

v_gene: TRBV6-1
d_gene: .
abundance: many
j_gene: TRBJ1-5
CDR3nt: TGTGCCAGCAGTGAAGGGCCCGGCCTCAATCAGCCCCAGCATTTT
CDR3aa: CASSEGPGLNQPQHF

v_gene: TRBV7-2
d_gene: .
abundance: many
j_gene: TRBJ1-1
CDR3nt: TGTGCCAGCAGCTTATCTACGGGAAGGACTGAAGCTTTCTTT
CDR3aa: CASSLSTGRTEAFF

v_gene: TRBV15
d_gene: .
abundance: .
j_gene: TRBJ1-1
CDR3nt: TGTGCCACCAGCAGGGAAAACACTGAAGCTTTCTTT
CDR3aa: CATSRENTEAFF

v_gene: TRBV29-1
d_gene: .
abundance: many
j_gene: TRBJ1-5
CDR3nt: TGCAGCGTTGCGAAGCAGCCAAATCAGCCCCAGCATTTT
CDR3aa: CSVAKQPNQPQHF

v_gene: TRBV21-1
d_gene: .
abundance: many
j_gene: TRBJ1-1
CDR3nt: TGTGCCAGCAGCAAAACGACGGGGCTCCGTACTGAAGCTTTCTTT
CDR3aa: CASSKTTGLRTEAFF

v_gene: TRBV28
d_gene: TRBD1
abundance: many
j_gene: TRBJ2-1
CDR3nt: TGTGCCAGCACCGACGGGACAGGGGGAAATGAGCAGTTCTTC
CDR3aa: CASTDGTGGNEQFF

v_gene: TRBV5-1
d_gene: TRBD1
abundance: few
j_gene: TRBJ1-4
CDR3nt: TGCGCCAGCAGCCTGGACAGGGAGAATGAAAAACTGTTTTTT
CDR3aa: CASSLDRENEKLFF

v_gene: TRBV7-3
d_gene: .
abundance: many
j_gene: TRBJ2-5
CDR3nt: TGTGCCAGCAGCCTCAACCACAGAGAGACCCAGTACTTC
CDR3aa: CASSLNHRETQYF

v_gene: TRBV3-1
d_gene: TRBD1
abundance: few
j_gene: TRBJ2-2
CDR3nt: TGTGCCAGCAGCCGAGGGGGCTCGTACACCGGGGAGCTGTTTTTT
CDR3aa: CASSRGGSYTGELFF

v_gene: TRBV29-1
d_gene: TRBD2
abundance: .
j_gene: TRBJ2-1
CDR3nt: TGCAGCGTTGAGCGGGAGCCCGTGGATGAGCAGTTCTTC
CDR3aa: CSVEREPVDEQFF

v_gene: TRBV12-3/TRBV12-4
d_gene: TRBD1
abundance: .
j_gene: TRBJ2-7
CDR3nt: TGTGCCAGCAGGACAGGGTCCGAGCAGTACTTC
CDR3aa: CASRTGSEQYF

v_gene: TRBV28
d_gene: .
abundance: .
j_gene: TRBJ1-5
CDR3nt: TGTGCCAGCAGTTTGCGCCGGCGGATAAATCAGCCCCAGCATTTT
CDR3aa: CASSLRRRINQPQHF

v_gene: TRBV28
d_gene: .
abundance: many
j_gene: TRBJ2-5
CDR3nt: TGTGCCAGCAGCTCCCGGGATCGGACCCAAGAGACCCAGTACTTC
CDR3aa: CASSSRDRTQETQYF

v_gene: TRBV4-3
d_gene: TRBD1
abundance: .
j_gene: TRBJ2-7
CDR3nt: TGCGCCAGCAGCCAAGACCCGGGACAGGGGGGGAACGAGCAGTACTTC
CDR3aa: CASSQDPGQGGNEQYF

v_gene: TRBV28
d_gene: .
abundance: many
j_gene: TRBJ2-5
CDR3nt: TGTGCCAGCAGTTTTACAGGGCAAGAGACCCAGTACTTC
CDR3aa: CASSFTGQETQYF

v_gene: TRBV12-3/TRBV12-4
d_gene: TRBD1
abundance: many
j_gene: TRBJ1-1
CDR3nt: TGTGCCAGCAGTTTATGGACAGGGGGCACGAACACTGAAGCTTTCTTT
CDR3aa: CASSLWTGGTNTEAFF

v_gene: TRBV2
d_gene: TRBD2
abundance: .
j_gene: TRBJ2-3
CDR3nt: TGTGCCAGCAGAGTGGGAGGGCCCATAGATACGCAGTATTTT
CDR3aa: CASRVGGPIDTQYF

v_gene: TRBV6-2/TRBV6-3
d_gene: .
abundance: .
j_gene: TRBJ2-5
CDR3nt: TGTGCCAGCAGTGCGGACAATTCGGGAAAGACCCAGTACTTC
CDR3aa: CASSADNSGKTQYF

v_gene: TRBV24-1
d_gene: .
abundance: many
j_gene: TRBJ2-5
CDR3nt: TGTGCCACCAGTGATTCAATCCGGGACGCTCAGGAGACCCAGTACTTC
CDR3aa: CATSDSIRDAQETQYF

v_gene: TRBV3-1
d_gene: .
abundance: few
j_gene: TRBJ2-2
CDR3nt: TGTGCCAGCAGCCAAGGGGACACTCCGAACACCGGGGAGCTGTTTTTT
CDR3aa: CASSQGDTPNTGELFF

v_gene: TRBV10-3
d_gene: TRBD1
abundance: few
j_gene: TRBJ2-7
CDR3nt: TGTGCCATCGGGACAGCCTCCTACGAGCAGTACTTC
CDR3aa: CAIGTASYEQYF

v_gene: TRBV2
d_gene: .
abundance: few
j_gene: TRBJ2-7
CDR3nt: TGTGCCAGCAATTTGCTCGAGGGGTACGAGCAGTACTTC
CDR3aa: CASNLLEGYEQYF

v_gene: TRBV29-1
d_gene: .
abundance: .
j_gene: TRBJ2-5
CDR3nt: TGCAGCGTTGCTGTTCAAGTGTCCCAAGAGACCCAGTACTTC
CDR3aa: CSVAVQVSQETQYF

v_gene: TRBV12-5
d_gene: .
abundance: many
j_gene: TRBJ2-5
CDR3nt: TGTGCTAGTGGTATTACAGGGTCGCGGTTCCAAGAGACCCAGTACTTC
CDR3aa: CASGITGSRFQETQYF

v_gene: TRBV6-5
d_gene: .
abundance: many
j_gene: TRBJ1-5
CDR3nt: TGTGCCAGCGGAGGGGGATGGAACCAGCCCCAGCATTTT
CDR3aa: CASGGGWNQPQHF

v_gene: TRBV7-8
d_gene: .
abundance: few
j_gene: TRBJ2-6
CDR3nt: TGTGCCAGCAGCTTTAGGGGACGCTCTGGGGCCAACGTCCTGACTTTC
CDR3aa: CASSFRGRSGANVLTF

v_gene: TRBV4-2
d_gene: TRBD2
abundance: .
j_gene: TRBJ2-3
CDR3nt: TGTGCCAGCAGCCAAGATCCTAGCGGAACAGATACGCAGTATTTT
CDR3aa: CASSQDPSGTDTQYF

v_gene: TRBV5-1
d_gene: TRBD1
abundance: .
j_gene: TRBJ2-7
CDR3nt: TGCGCCAGCAGCCCTGACAGGGCCCCCTACGAGCAGTACTTC
CDR3aa: CASSPDRAPYEQYF

v_gene: TRBV20-1
d_gene: TRBD1
abundance: few
j_gene: TRBJ2-2
CDR3nt: TGCAGTGCTGGACAGGGGATCGCCGGGGAGCTGTTTTTT
CDR3aa: CSAGQGIAGELFF

v_gene: TRBV2
d_gene: TRBD1
abundance: .
j_gene: TRBJ1-3
CDR3nt: TGTGCCAGCATGGGACAGGGGACTGACTCTGGAAACACCGTATATTTT
CDR3aa: CASMGQGTDSGNTVYF

v_gene: TRBV29-1
d_gene: .
abundance: few
j_gene: TRBJ2-3
CDR3nt: TGCAGCTTTTATAGGGGTTTTACAGATACGCAGTATTTT
CDR3aa: CSFYRGFTDTQYF

v_gene: TRBV25-1
d_gene: .
abundance: .
j_gene: TRBJ1-3
CDR3nt: TGTGCCAGCAGTGAATATAGGCAGGGCTTCTCTGGAAACACCATATATTTT
CDR3aa: CASSEYRQGFSGNTIYF